This TCR beta chain originates from a study of T cell responses to AZD1222 COVID-19 vaccine. General observations from the study: The donors showed a predominance of white British ancestry and of females, with possible underestimation of clonal diversity. Across spike, vaccine-associated CD4 TCRs were found, dominant at 160-218 and 743-854.

Notes on this clone: Its antigen is unidentified.

Second doses that came at about 4 or about 12 weeks were put together. The assay was immunoSEQ multiplex PCR, and TCRdb's table has in-frame clones only and misses some. The sample contains about 150,000 clones, roughly 86% of which appear only once. This receptor was obtained from an adult who received the AZD1222 COVID-19 vaccine. Here the sequenced sample was peripheral blood, taken 28 days after the second AZD1222 dose.

The CDR3 DNA reads TGTGCCACTCGGGAGACAGGCGATTACTCACCCTCTGGAAACACCATATATTTT. It yields the protein CATRETGDYSPSGNTIYF. This chain connects TRBV15 to TRBJ1-3; a weak D match, TRBD1 (6 bases). The V gene's germline CDR1 is LNHNV and CDR2 YYDKDF (reference sequence). Trimming took off 9 bases at V and 0 bases at J, with 24 bases between the two ends. There are 18 residues in the CDR3. Full variable domain (outside the CDR3, taken from reference TRBV15 and TRBJ1-3): DAMVIQNPRYQVTQFGKPVTLSCSQTLNHNVMYWYQQKSSQAPKLLFHYYDKDFNNEADTPDNFQSRRPNTSFCFLDIRSPGLGDTAMYLCATRETGDYSPSGNTIYFGEGSWLTVV.